A selection of T cell receptor beta chains follows, all from one sample in a study of early T cells in non-severe SARS-CoV-2 infection. TCRdb processed the 5' RACE reads anew with MiXCR; each CDR3 protein has one entry. Among 35,000 to 45,000 distinct CDR3 sequences, approximately 6.5% were seen once, and the ten largest hold around 21%. Sample: whole blood, taken at baseline. The receptors originated from an adult who was a healthcare worker with PCR-confirmed SARS-CoV-2 infection or an uninfected control (not recorded which). Each CDR3 is given with its conserved first and last residue. The order of the fields is clone size, V gene, D gene, J gene, CDR3 DNA, CDR3 protein. The D gene is left open where the match is weak. The listing skips clone size in some rows; elsewhere it reads once, few, many or a size class.

abundance: many; v_gene: TRBV7-3; d_gene: TRBD1; j_gene: TRBJ2-5; CDR3nt: TGTGCCAGCAGCTCCACCGGGGGGACAGGGTGGAAAGAGACCCAGTACTTC; CDR3aa: CASSSTGGTGWKETQYF
abundance: NA; v_gene: TRBV3-1; d_gene: NA; j_gene: TRBJ1-5; CDR3nt: TGTGCCAGCAGCCAAGGGGGCAGAAAGCCCCAGCATTTT; CDR3aa: CASSQGGRKPQHF
abundance: NA; v_gene: TRBV4-1; d_gene: NA; j_gene: TRBJ2-4; CDR3nt: TGCGCCAGCAGCCAAGATCCAACCTTACAGGCGACCCTAGTCTTC; CDR3aa: CASSQDPTLQATLVF
abundance: many; v_gene: TRBV2; d_gene: NA; j_gene: TRBJ2-5; CDR3nt: TGTGCCAGCTCAACTCAAGAGACCCAGTACTTC; CDR3aa: CASSTQETQYF
abundance: many; v_gene: TRBV5-8; d_gene: TRBD1; j_gene: TRBJ1-2; CDR3nt: TGTGCCAGCAGCTTACTCGGACAGGTTCATGGCTACACCTTC; CDR3aa: CASSLLGQVHGYTF
abundance: many; v_gene: TRBV7-2; d_gene: NA; j_gene: TRBJ2-6; CDR3nt: TGTGCCAGCACCATTGGGGGACGTATTGGGGCCAACGTCCTGACTTTC; CDR3aa: CASTIGGRIGANVLTF
abundance: many; v_gene: TRBV13; d_gene: NA; j_gene: TRBJ1-6; CDR3nt: TGTGCCAGCAGCCTCTGGCGCGAAGAGAGGAATTCGCCCCTCCACTTT; CDR3aa: CASSLWREERNSPLHF
abundance: many; v_gene: TRBV12-3/TRBV12-4; d_gene: NA; j_gene: TRBJ2-7; CDR3nt: TGTGCCAGCAGTTCCTCCTACGAGCAGTACTTC; CDR3aa: CASSSSYEQYF
abundance: many; v_gene: TRBV7-2; d_gene: NA; j_gene: TRBJ2-3; CDR3nt: TGTGCCAGCAGCTCCTCTAGCGGCACAGATACGCAGTATTTT; CDR3aa: CASSSSSGTDTQYF
abundance: NA; v_gene: TRBV4-3; d_gene: NA; j_gene: TRBJ2-3; CDR3nt: TGCGCCAGCAGCCAAGATCTCGCAGATACGCAGTATTTT; CDR3aa: CASSQDLADTQYF
abundance: many; v_gene: TRBV20-1; d_gene: NA; j_gene: TRBJ2-7; CDR3nt: TGCAGTGCTAGAGGCCCCGGACAGATATCGTACGAGCAGTACTTC; CDR3aa: CSARGPGQISYEQYF
abundance: many; v_gene: TRBV7-9; d_gene: NA; j_gene: TRBJ1-4; CDR3nt: TGTGCCAGCAGCTTAGGACGCCCGGGATGGGGGGCCGATGAAAAACTGTTTTTT; CDR3aa: CASSLGRPGWGADEKLFF
abundance: few; v_gene: TRBV7-8; d_gene: TRBD1; j_gene: TRBJ1-2; CDR3nt: TGTGCCAGCAGCGCAAGTCAGGGGGCATTAGCTAACTATGGCTACACCTTC; CDR3aa: CASSASQGALANYGYTF
abundance: few; v_gene: TRBV3-1; d_gene: NA; j_gene: TRBJ1-4; CDR3nt: TGTGCCAGCAGCCCAAGATTCGCAGTGACTAATGAAAAACTGTTTTTT; CDR3aa: CASSPRFAVTNEKLFF
abundance: many; v_gene: TRBV7-7; d_gene: TRBD2; j_gene: TRBJ2-7; CDR3nt: TGTGCTAGCAGCATCGGACTAGCGGGCTACGAGCAGTACTTC; CDR3aa: CASSIGLAGYEQYF
abundance: NA; v_gene: TRBV20-1; d_gene: TRBD2; j_gene: TRBJ2-1; CDR3nt: TGCAGTGCTAGAGTCCTAGCGGGAGTCAATGAGCAGTTCTTC; CDR3aa: CSARVLAGVNEQFF
abundance: NA; v_gene: TRBV27; d_gene: NA; j_gene: TRBJ2-7; CDR3nt: TGTGCCAGCAGAGGCAGGTCCTACGAGCAGTACTTC; CDR3aa: CASRGRSYEQYF
abundance: few; v_gene: TRBV7-6; d_gene: TRBD2; j_gene: TRBJ2-1; CDR3nt: TGTGCCAGCAGCTACAGCGGGGAAGTTTTCAATGAGCAGTTCTTC; CDR3aa: CASSYSGEVFNEQFF
abundance: many; v_gene: TRBV3-1; d_gene: TRBD1; j_gene: TRBJ1-4; CDR3nt: TGTGCCAGCAGCCAAGCACAGGGGAACTTGAGGACTTGGGAAAAACTGTTTTTT; CDR3aa: CASSQAQGNLRTWEKLFF
abundance: many; v_gene: TRBV4-3; d_gene: NA; j_gene: TRBJ2-5; CDR3nt: TGCGCCAGCAGCCAAGGTTTCGGATCTTTAGAGACCCAGTACTTC; CDR3aa: CASSQGFGSLETQYF
abundance: NA; v_gene: TRBV6-5; d_gene: TRBD1; j_gene: TRBJ2-3; CDR3nt: TGTGCCACCGCGGAGAGGGGGCAGGGCACAGATACGCAGTATTTT; CDR3aa: CATAERGQGTDTQYF
abundance: many; v_gene: TRBV5-4; d_gene: NA; j_gene: TRBJ1-2; CDR3nt: TGTGCCAGCAGCTTGGTAGGGGGAGGATCCTATGGCTACACCTTC; CDR3aa: CASSLVGGGSYGYTF
abundance: few; v_gene: TRBV7-9; d_gene: NA; j_gene: TRBJ2-7; CDR3nt: TGTGCCAGCAACACTTTTATCGGGGGCAATTCCTACGAGCAGTACTTC; CDR3aa: CASNTFIGGNSYEQYF
abundance: many; v_gene: TRBV19; d_gene: NA; j_gene: TRBJ1-2; CDR3nt: TGTGCCAGTAGTATCGTGGACAGTCTGAACTATGGCTACACCTTC; CDR3aa: CASSIVDSLNYGYTF
abundance: NA; v_gene: TRBV6-6; d_gene: TRBD2; j_gene: TRBJ2-5; CDR3nt: TGTGCCAGCAGTTACTCGGTGGGGGGGCAAGAGACCCAGTACTTC; CDR3aa: CASSYSVGGQETQYF
abundance: few; v_gene: TRBV4-2; d_gene: TRBD1; j_gene: TRBJ1-5; CDR3nt: TGTGCCAGCAGCCCGGACCCGGGACAGGGGGCCAGTCAGCCCCAGCATTTT; CDR3aa: CASSPDPGQGASQPQHF
abundance: NA; v_gene: TRBV19; d_gene: TRBD1; j_gene: TRBJ1-1; CDR3nt: TGTGCCAGTAGTATAAACAGGGGCAAGAACACTGAAGCTTTCTTT; CDR3aa: CASSINRGKNTEAFF
abundance: many; v_gene: TRBV3-1; d_gene: TRBD2; j_gene: TRBJ2-5; CDR3nt: TGTGCCAGCAGCAGGACTAGACAAGAGACCCAGTACTTC; CDR3aa: CASSRTRQETQYF